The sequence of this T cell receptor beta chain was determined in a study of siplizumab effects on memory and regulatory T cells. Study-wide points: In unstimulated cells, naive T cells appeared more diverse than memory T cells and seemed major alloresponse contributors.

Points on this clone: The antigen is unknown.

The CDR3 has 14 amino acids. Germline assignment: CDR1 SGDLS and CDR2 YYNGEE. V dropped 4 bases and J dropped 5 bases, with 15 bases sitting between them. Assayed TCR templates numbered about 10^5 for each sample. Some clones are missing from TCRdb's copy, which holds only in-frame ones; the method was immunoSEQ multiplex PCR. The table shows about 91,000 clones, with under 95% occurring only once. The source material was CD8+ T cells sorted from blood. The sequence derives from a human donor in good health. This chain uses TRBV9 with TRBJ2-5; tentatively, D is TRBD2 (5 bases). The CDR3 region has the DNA TGTGCCAGCAGCCCAGAGGGTGGGGAGGAGACCCAGTACTTC. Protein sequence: CASSPEGGEETQYF.